The 22 T cell receptor beta chains below all came from one sample that was sequenced in a study of T cells after yellow fever vaccination (dated by TCRdb to the late 2010s). Reading the label with the study, this specimen's treatment or condition is: live attenuated yellow fever vaccine strain. The library relied on 5' RACE. These reads were obtained on an Illumina HiSeq 2500. The public reads were run again by TCRdb, first through fastp at Q25 and then through MiXCR, and only productive beta chains were kept. Rows are combined by CDR3 protein, so each entry shows the most common genes and DNA. Across this sample there are hundreds of thousands of distinct CDR3 sequences, with about 14% seen only once. Over 11% of the sample is held by the ten biggest clonotypes. Sequences were derived from PBMCs, sampled on the day of the yellow fever booster vaccination. Receptors were obtained from a man aged 25 to 40 who received the YFV17D yellow fever vaccine.

As to this clonotype: Germline is not matched at one junction end, which may reflect a read error. This chain links TRBV6-2 or TRBV6-3 with TRBJ2-7, with 14 bases fitting TRBD2. This CDR3 contains 18 residues. Looked up from germline, CDR1 is MNHEY and CDR2 is SVGEGT. CDR3 residues: CASSSSPGLAGDSYEQCF. CDR3 nucleotide sequence: TGTGCCAGCAGTTCTAGCCCGGGACTAGCGGGAGATTCCTACGAGCAGTGCTTC.

This clonotype came up a few times. CDR3 bases: TGTGCCAGCAGCTTAGCCGGGGCAGGATATCGGCCCCAGCATTTT. This encodes CASSLAGAGYRPQHF. V is TRBV7-2 and J is TRBJ1-5; TRBD1 is a possible D gene (5 bases). The CDR3 spans 15 residues. Trimming took 0 bases from V and 9 from J, leaving 15 bases between them. Germline-derived CDR1 and CDR2 are SGHTA and FQGNSA. The whole variable domain, remainder taken from reference TRBV7-2 and TRBJ1-5, is GAGVSQSPSNKVTEKGKDVELRCDPISGHTALYWYRQSLGQGLEFLIYFQGNSAPDKSGLPSDRFSAERTGGSVSTLTIQRTQQEDSAVYLCASSLAGAGYRPQHFGDGTRLSIL.

The chain uses TRBV4-2 and TRBJ2-2; D remains ambiguous. Trimming removed 0 bases from V and 8 bases from J, with 1 base in between. Germline CDR1 LGHNA, CDR2 YNFKEQ. The CDR3 totals 11 residues. The CDR3 DNA sequence: TGTGCCAGCAGCCAAGAAGGGGAGCTGTTTTTT. Its protein product is CASSQEGELFF.

The chain combines TRBV12-3 or TRBV12-4 with TRBJ2-5; 8 bases map to TRBD1. This CDR3 spans 16 amino acids. J was trimmed by 5 bases and V by 2 bases; bases with no gene match: 10. The chain's CDR3 is CASSLTGRGLGETQYF. The CDR3 nucleotides are TGTGCCAGCAGTTTAACCGGCAGGGGGCTAGGGGAGACCCAGTACTTC.

This chain connects TRBV10-1 to TRBJ2-7, with 7 bases that match TRBD1. The germline V gene encodes CDR1 WNHNN and CDR2 SYGVQD (reference sequence). The CDR3 sequence is 14 residues long. Trimming removed 3 bases from V and 2 bases from J; junction bases left unmatched: 4. The CDR3 reads CASSDGTATYEQYF. CDR3 nucleotides: TGCGCCAGCAGTGACGGGACAGCTACCTACGAGCAGTACTTC.

The rearrangement uses TRBV3-1 and TRBJ2-7; tentative D call: TRBD2 (5 bases). The CDR3 extends over 13 amino acids. The germline V gene encodes CDR1 LGHDT and CDR2 YNNKEL (reference sequence). The V gene lost 2 bases and the J gene lost 3 bases, with 8 bases spanning the gap. As DNA, the CDR3 is TGTGCCAGCAGCCAACTGGCGGGCTACGAGCAGTACTTC. Translated: CASSQLAGYEQYF.

V is TRBV28 and J is TRBJ2-7; 9 bases line up with TRBD2. V shed 8 bases, J shed 3 bases, and the junction held 11 bases outside the gene matches. Germline V CDR1 and CDR2: MDHEN, SYDVKM. The CDR3 totals 15 residues. The CDR3 sequence is CASLAGGPSFYEQYF. As DNA, the CDR3 is TGTGCCAGCCTCGCGGGGGGGCCTTCCTTCTACGAGCAGTACTTC.

The chain is built from TRBV12-3 or TRBV12-4 and TRBJ1-5, with D hard to call. This CDR3 contains 13 residues. V lost 5 bases, J lost 7 bases, and 12 bases lay in between. The CDR3 loop reads CASSVRVGQPQHF. CDR3 bases: TGTGCCAGCAGTGTGCGGGTGGGCCAGCCCCAGCATTTT.

CDR3 in DNA: TGTGCCAGCAGTTCCATGCCAGGGTACGAGCAGTACTTC. Translated: CASSSMPGYEQYF. The chain combines TRBV28 with TRBJ2-7, with D perhaps TRBD1 (5 bases). Germline V CDR1 and CDR2: MDHEN, SYDVKM. Trimming removed 4 bases from V and 4 bases from J, with 11 bases in between. The length of the CDR3 is 13 residues.

This clonotype was picked up many times. In DNA, the CDR3 is TGTGCCAGCAGCCAAAGTACGAATTACAATGAGCAGTTCTTC. Amino acids: CASSQSTNYNEQFF. The chain joins TRBV3-1 to TRBJ2-1, with unresolved D. The V end was cut by 2 bases, the J end by 4 bases, with 9 bases between. From germline, CDR1 is LGHDT and CDR2 YNNKEL (reference sequence). CDR3 length: 14 amino acids.

This clonotype was seen only once. This chain uses TRBV20-1 with TRBJ2-5, with TRBD2 matching 13 bases. CDR3 length equals 15 residues. Germline V CDR1 and CDR2: DFQATT, SNEGSKA (reference sequence). V was pared by 5 bases and J by 5 bases, with 8 bases of the junction left unmatched. The CDR3: CSAPRTSGRWETQYF. CDR3 nucleotides: TGCAGTGCTCCTCGGACTAGCGGGAGATGGGAGACCCAGTACTTC.

V usage is TRBV7-9 and J usage is TRBJ2-5; no clear D gene. The CDR3 totals 12 residues. Trimming removed 4 bases at V and 1 base at J, with 4 bases between. Germline V gene data show CDR1 as SEHNR and CDR2 as FQNEAQ (reference sequence). The CDR3 protein is CASSSAQETQYF. Written as DNA, the CDR3 is TGTGCCAGCAGCTCCGCCCAAGAGACCCAGTACTTC.

The chain couples TRBV12-3 or TRBV12-4 to TRBJ2-5; 8 bases match TRBD1. CDR3 length: 12 residues. The trim removed 4 bases at V and 13 bases at J, leaving 8 bases unmatched. Here the CDR3 DNA reads TGTGCCAGCAGTTACACGCAGGGGGCCCCGTACTTC. Translation gives CASSYTQGAPYF.

This chain uses TRBV30 with TRBJ2-4, with TRBD1 identical over 10 bases. The CDR3 is made up of 13 amino acids. Looked up from germline, CDR1 is GTSNPN and CDR2 is SVGIG (reference sequence). J gave up 7 bases and V 4 bases, and 4 bases lay outside the gene matches. For the CDR3, the DNA is TGTGCCTGGAACCTGGGACAGGGGAACATTCAGTACTTC. As protein: CAWNLGQGNIQYF.

J is TRBJ1-1 and V is TRBV12-3 or TRBV12-4; TRBD1 agrees at 8 bases. Trimming cost V 5 bases and J 0 bases; bases outside gene matches: 11. The CDR3 is 17 residues long. CDR3 nucleotide sequence: TGTGCCAGCAGTACCCGGACAGGGATACTGATGAACACTGAAGCTTTCTTT. As protein: CASSTRTGILMNTEAFF.

This clonotype has a handful of counts. This chain uses TRBV3-1 with TRBJ2-2, with TRBD2 matching over 7 bases. Germline V CDR1 and CDR2: LGHDT, YNNKEL (reference sequence). The CDR3 loop spans 16 amino acids. Trimming at V came to 1 base and at J to 1 base, leaving 3 bases not matched to a gene. The CDR3 reads CASSQGSGGNTGELFF. The CDR3, as DNA: TGTGCCAGCAGCCAAGGCTCGGGGGGGAACACCGGGGAGCTGTTTTTT. The full variable domain, with the rest looked up from reference TRBV3-1 and TRBJ2-2, is DTAVSQTPKYLVTQMGNDKSIKCEQNLGHDTMYWYKQDSKKFLKIMFSYNNKELIINETVPNRFSPKSPDKAHLNLHINSLELGDSAVYFCASSQGSGGNTGELFFGEGSRLTVL.

This clonotype was detected only a few times. V gene TRBV18 combines with J gene TRBJ2-5; D remains unclear. Between the trimmed V and J ends, which lost 5 bases and 2 bases, there was a span of 12 bases. The CDR3 loop spans 14 amino acids. The germline gives CDR1 KGHSH, CDR2 LQKENI. The CDR3 DNA is TGTGCCAGCTCATACCTCACAGAACAAGAGACCCAGTACTTC. Amino acids: CASSYLTEQETQYF.

This clonotype was seen many times. The gene calls are TRBV4-2 and TRBJ2-5; no definite D call. The CDR3 is 15 amino acids. V shed 0 bases and J shed 5 bases, with 13 bases lying between them. Germline loops: CDR1 LGHNA, CDR2 YNFKEQ. CDR3 nucleotide sequence: TGTGCCAGCAGCCAAGAGGCCAGCAGCCGGGAGACCCAGTACTTC. Protein sequence: CASSQEASSRETQYF.

DNA of the CDR3: TGCGCCAGCAGCTTGCAAAACAGGGCAGAGACCCAGTACTTC. Translation: CASSLQNRAETQYF. The chain combines TRBV5-1 with TRBJ2-5; TRBD1 is a possible D gene (6 bases). CDR1 is SGHRS, CDR2 YFSETQ, per germline. The ends were cut back, 1 base at V and 4 bases at J, with 11 bases in the middle. This CDR3 comprises 14 residues.

This clonotype has only a few counts. V usage is TRBV7-2 and J usage is TRBJ2-3; 7 bases are shared with TRBD2. This CDR3 is built from 13 residues. The germline V gene encodes CDR1 SGHTA and CDR2 FQGNSA. Trimming removed 11 bases from V and 2 bases from J; junction bases left unmatched: 7. The CDR3, as DNA: TGTGCCTCTGGAGCGGGGCCCACAGATACGCAGTATTTT. It specifies CASGAGPTDTQYF.

This clonotype was observed a handful of times. The chain recombines TRBV6-2 or TRBV6-3 with TRBJ2-2; D is unresolved. The CDR3 is 15 amino acids. Germline CDR1 MNHEY, CDR2 SVGEGT. V was trimmed by 0 bases and J by 1 base, leaving 6 bases between them. The CDR3 nucleotides are TGTGCCAGCAGTTACTCAAGACAGAACACCGGGGAGCTGTTTTTT. It specifies CASSYSRQNTGELFF.

This clonotype has only a few counts. The rearrangement joins TRBV9 to TRBJ2-2; 7 bases map to TRBD2. CDR1 and CDR2 from the germline V gene are SGDLS and YYNGEE. CDR3 length equals 15 residues. The V segment lost 4 bases and the J segment 3 bases; nucleotides outside the gene matches: 6. In nucleotides, the CDR3 is TGTGCCAGCAGCATTAGCGGGTTTTACACCGGGGAGCTGTTTTTT. Its translation is CASSISGFYTGELFF. Full variable domain (rest looked up from reference TRBV9 and TRBJ2-2): DSGVTQTPKHLITATGQRVTLRCSPRSGDLSVYWYQQSLDQGLQFLIQYYNGEERAKGNILERFSAQQFPDLHSELNLSSLELGDSALYFCASSISGFYTGELFFGEGSRLTVL.